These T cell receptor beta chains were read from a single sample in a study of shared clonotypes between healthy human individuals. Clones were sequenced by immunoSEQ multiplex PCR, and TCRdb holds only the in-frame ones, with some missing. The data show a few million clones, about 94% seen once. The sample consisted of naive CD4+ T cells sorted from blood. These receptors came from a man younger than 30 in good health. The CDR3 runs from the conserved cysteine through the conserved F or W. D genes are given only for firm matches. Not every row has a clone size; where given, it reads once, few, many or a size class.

cdr3_aa: CASSPERSGTEAFF
cdr3_nt: TGTGCCAGCTCGCCCGAAAGGAGTGGTACTGAAGCTTTCTTT
d_call: .
j_call: TRBJ1-1
v_call: TRBV18
clone_size: .

cdr3_aa: CASGQENTGELFF
cdr3_nt: TGTGCCAGCGGCCAGGAAAACACCGGGGAGCTGTTTTTT
d_call: .
j_call: TRBJ2-2
v_call: TRBV2
clone_size: .

cdr3_aa: CASSRDSSSYNSPLHF
cdr3_nt: TGTGCCAGCAGCCGGGACAGTAGCTCCTATAATTCACCCCTCCACTTT
d_call: TRBD1
j_call: TRBJ1-6
v_call: TRBV5-4
clone_size: .

cdr3_aa: CASSAGVERTSTDTQYF
cdr3_nt: TGTGCCAGCAGCGCGGGGGTGGAGAGGACTAGCACAGATACGCAGTATTTT
d_call: TRBD2
j_call: TRBJ2-3
v_call: TRBV5-6
clone_size: .

cdr3_aa: CASSLRQGPQETQYF
cdr3_nt: TGCGCCAGCAGCCTGCGACAGGGCCCCCAAGAGACCCAGTACTTC
d_call: TRBD1
j_call: TRBJ2-5
v_call: TRBV4-1
clone_size: .

cdr3_aa: CASSPRQGVTEAFF
cdr3_nt: TGTGCCAGCAGTCCACGACAGGGGGTTACTGAAGCTTTCTTT
d_call: TRBD1
j_call: TRBJ1-1
v_call: TRBV27
clone_size: once

cdr3_aa: CASSLGLAGFWGPSSYEQYF
cdr3_nt: TGTGCCAGCAGCTTAGGGCTAGCGGGATTCTGGGGGCCCAGCTCCTACGAGCAGTACTTC
d_call: TRBD2
j_call: TRBJ2-7
v_call: TRBV11-3
clone_size: .

cdr3_aa: CAGEREGHNEQFF
cdr3_nt: TGTGCCGGAGAGCGGGAGGGCCACAATGAGCAGTTCTTC
d_call: TRBD2
j_call: TRBJ2-1
v_call: TRBV2
clone_size: .

cdr3_aa: CASSFGGTEGNQPQHF
cdr3_nt: TGTGCCAGCAGCTTCGGTGGGACAGAGGGGAATCAGCCCCAGCATTTT
d_call: TRBD1
j_call: TRBJ1-5
v_call: TRBV7-9
clone_size: .

cdr3_aa: CASSRRGGTDTQYF
cdr3_nt: TGTGCCAGCAGCCGGCGGGGGGGCACAGATACGCAGTATTTT
d_call: TRBD2
j_call: TRBJ2-3
v_call: TRBV6-5
clone_size: .

cdr3_aa: CASSEAPLGTGDGYTF
cdr3_nt: TGTGCCAGCAGTGAAGCCCCTCTCGGGACAGGAGATGGCTACACCTTC
d_call: TRBD1
j_call: TRBJ1-2
v_call: TRBV6-1
clone_size: .

cdr3_aa: CASSKTGLEAFF
cdr3_nt: TGCGCCAGCAGCAAGACAGGGCTTGAAGCTTTCTTT
d_call: TRBD1
j_call: TRBJ1-1
v_call: TRBV5-1
clone_size: .

cdr3_aa: CAVGQGVLSSYEQYF
cdr3_nt: TGTGCCGTCGGACAGGGGGTTTTGAGCTCCTACGAGCAGTACTTC
d_call: TRBD1
j_call: TRBJ2-7
v_call: TRBV6-6
clone_size: .

cdr3_aa: CASSLSPPTRQINEKLFF
cdr3_nt: TGTGCCAGCAGTTTATCGCCTCCGACGAGACAGATTAATGAAAAACTGTTTTTT
d_call: .
j_call: TRBJ1-4
v_call: TRBV27
clone_size: .

cdr3_aa: CSVGRQGQPQETQYF
cdr3_nt: TGCAGCGTGGGCCGACAGGGGCAGCCCCAAGAGACCCAGTACTTC
d_call: TRBD1
j_call: TRBJ2-5
v_call: TRBV29-1
clone_size: .

cdr3_aa: CASRATSGRTETQYF
cdr3_nt: TGTGCCAGCAGGGCAACTAGCGGGAGGACAGAGACCCAGTACTTC
d_call: TRBD2
j_call: TRBJ2-5
v_call: TRBV27
clone_size: .

cdr3_aa: CAWSLSGAGDYGYTF
cdr3_nt: TGTGCCTGGAGTTTATCGGGAGCTGGGGACTATGGCTACACCTTC
d_call: .
j_call: TRBJ1-2
v_call: TRBV30
clone_size: once

cdr3_aa: CASSPWGAATLTEAFF
cdr3_nt: TGTGCCAGCAGTCCATGGGGGGCGGCGACCCTCACTGAAGCTTTCTTT
d_call: .
j_call: TRBJ1-1
v_call: TRBV27
clone_size: .

cdr3_aa: CASSKDPGASYNEQFF
cdr3_nt: TGTGCCAGCAGCAAAGATCCGGGTGCCTCCTACAATGAGCAGTTCTTC
d_call: .
j_call: TRBJ2-1
v_call: TRBV21-1
clone_size: .

cdr3_aa: CASSEGLTVNTEAFF
cdr3_nt: TGTGCCAGCAGTGAAGGCCTGACAGTGAACACTGAAGCTTTCTTT
d_call: .
j_call: TRBJ1-1
v_call: TRBV6-1
clone_size: .

cdr3_aa: CASSEGQGRNEKLFF
cdr3_nt: TGTGCCAGCAGCGAAGGACAGGGGAGAAATGAAAAACTGTTTTTT
d_call: TRBD1
j_call: TRBJ1-4
v_call: TRBV7-9
clone_size: .

cdr3_aa: CASSSGQGHSPLHF
cdr3_nt: TGTGCCAGCAGTTCGGGACAGGGACACTCACCCCTCCACTTT
d_call: TRBD1
j_call: TRBJ1-6
v_call: TRBV28
clone_size: once

cdr3_aa: CAWSVQGTGAQYF
cdr3_nt: TGTGCCTGGAGTGTACAGGGCACCGGGGCCCAGTACTTC
d_call: .
j_call: TRBJ2-5
v_call: TRBV30
clone_size: .

cdr3_aa: CASRRQLYEQYF
cdr3_nt: TGTGCCAGCAGGCGACAACTATACGAGCAGTACTTC
d_call: .
j_call: TRBJ2-7
v_call: TRBV6-6
clone_size: .

cdr3_aa: CASILLPLTPEQYF
cdr3_nt: TGTGCCAGCATCCTGCTCCCCCTGACTCCCGAGCAGTACTTC
d_call: .
j_call: TRBJ2-7
v_call: TRBV2
clone_size: .

cdr3_aa: CASSLGSSAGIGYTF
cdr3_nt: TGCGCCAGCAGCTTGGGTTCGTCGGCAGGGATTGGCTACACCTTC
d_call: .
j_call: TRBJ1-2
v_call: TRBV5-1
clone_size: .

cdr3_aa: CASSLDPSSYNEQFF
cdr3_nt: TGCGCCAGCAGCTTGGACCCAAGCTCCTACAATGAGCAGTTCTTC
d_call: .
j_call: TRBJ2-1
v_call: TRBV5-1
clone_size: .

cdr3_aa: CASSLEQGAPQGYGYTF
cdr3_nt: TGCGCCAGCAGCCTCGAACAGGGGGCGCCCCAGGGGTATGGCTACACCTTC
d_call: TRBD1
j_call: TRBJ1-2
v_call: TRBV4-3
clone_size: .

cdr3_aa: CASSLAFPGQGGEQYF
cdr3_nt: TGCGCCAGCAGCTTGGCGTTTCCGGGACAGGGGGGCGAGCAGTACTTC
d_call: TRBD1
j_call: TRBJ2-7
v_call: TRBV5-1
clone_size: .

cdr3_aa: CASKPSGIIKNIQYF
cdr3_nt: TGTGCCAGCAAACCTAGCGGGATTATCAAAAACATTCAGTACTTC
d_call: TRBD2
j_call: TRBJ2-4
v_call: TRBV2
clone_size: .

cdr3_aa: CASSWQVTNTGELFF
cdr3_nt: TGTGCCAGCAGCTGGCAGGTGACGAACACCGGGGAGCTGTTTTTT
d_call: .
j_call: TRBJ2-2
v_call: TRBV5-4
clone_size: .

cdr3_aa: CASRRRQQGRNQPQHF
cdr3_nt: TGTGCAAGTCGCCGTCGACAGCAGGGCAGAAATCAGCCCCAGCATTTT
d_call: .
j_call: TRBJ1-5
v_call: TRBV12-2
clone_size: .

cdr3_aa: CASSLEGVITGELFF
cdr3_nt: TGTGCCAGCAGCTTAGAGGGAGTTATCACCGGGGAGCTGTTTTTT
d_call: .
j_call: TRBJ2-2
v_call: TRBV7-8
clone_size: .

cdr3_aa: CASSPDLRSNQPQHF
cdr3_nt: TGTGCCAGCTCACCCGACCTGAGGAGCAATCAGCCCCAGCATTTT
d_call: .
j_call: TRBJ1-5
v_call: TRBV18
clone_size: .

cdr3_aa: CASSSGHPTDTQYF
cdr3_nt: TGCGCCAGCAGCTCGGGACACCCCACAGATACGCAGTATTTT
d_call: .
j_call: TRBJ2-3
v_call: TRBV5-1
clone_size: .

cdr3_aa: CASSPQGSGRNEQFF
cdr3_nt: TGTGCCAGCAGCCCCCAGGGAAGCGGGAGGAATGAGCAGTTCTTC
d_call: TRBD2
j_call: TRBJ2-1
v_call: TRBV9
clone_size: once

cdr3_aa: CASSPLRLAGVNEQFF
cdr3_nt: TGTGCCAGCTCACCGCTAAGACTAGCGGGAGTCAATGAGCAGTTCTTC
d_call: TRBD2
j_call: TRBJ2-1
v_call: TRBV18
clone_size: .

cdr3_aa: CAWSPGAGGFMGEKLFF
cdr3_nt: TGTGCCTGGAGTCCCGGGGCAGGGGGCTTCATGGGTGAAAAACTGTTTTTT
d_call: TRBD1
j_call: TRBJ1-4
v_call: TRBV30
clone_size: once

cdr3_aa: CASSSRNRDTNEQFF
cdr3_nt: TGTGCCAGCAGCTCGCGGAACAGGGATACCAATGAGCAGTTCTTC
d_call: .
j_call: TRBJ2-1
v_call: TRBV5-4
clone_size: once

cdr3_aa: CASSLGGAIRDEQYF
cdr3_nt: TGCGCCAGCAGCTTGGGCGGGGCCATCCGGGACGAGCAGTACTTC
d_call: .
j_call: TRBJ2-7
v_call: TRBV5-1
clone_size: .

cdr3_aa: CSTKGPGPEAFF
cdr3_nt: TGCAGCACCAAAGGGCCGGGACCTGAAGCTTTCTTT
d_call: .
j_call: TRBJ1-1
v_call: TRBV29-1
clone_size: .